This T cell receptor (beta chain) was identified in a study of long-term antiretroviral therapy in people with HIV. About the research overall: Initial samples were collected about a decade before the 2015 immediate-ART recommendation.

There are 12 residues in the CDR3. Between the trimmed V and J ends, which lost 10 bases and 7 bases, there was a span of 14 bases. Germline CDR1 MDHEN, CDR2 SYDVKM. Among participants with HIV, every one received treatment in the United States. Findings of the study overall: Drawn between about 2004 and 2017, the blood was possibly obtained under older ART regimens.

The assay, immunoSEQ v3.0, was run at survey level. Repertoires were generated with immunoSEQ multiplex PCR, while TCRdb's copy carries only in-frame clones and drops some. This sample carries 20,000 to 30,000 clones, 70% to 85% of them seen once, and the ten largest clones take 2% to 2.5%. Turning to this clone: Its antigen is unknown.

Here the sequenced sample was unsorted PBMCs, taken 3 years after starting antiretroviral therapy. The chain is built from TRBV28 and TRBJ1-5, with unresolved D. The origin of this receptor is a man aged 50 to 60 with HIV. CDR3 sequence (DNA): TGTGCCACCGGTTGGGGTTCCCAGCCCCAGCATTTT. It yields the protein CATGWGSQPQHF.